One and the same sample provided the 32 T cell receptor beta chains below, sequenced in a study of cytomegalovirus exposure and HLA in healthy donors. The PCR made use of 60 Vbeta and 13 Jbeta primers. Method: immunoSEQ multiplex PCR; TCRdb's copy keeps in-frame clones and lacks some. Counted here are about 130,000 clones, 73% occurring once; the ten biggest clones make up over 4%. What was sequenced was PBMCs. The receptors shown here come from a man aged 55 to 70 in good health and CMV-seropositive.

J is TRBJ2-7 and V is TRBV7-9; a possible D gene is TRBD2 (5 bases). CDR1 is SEHNR and CDR2 is FQNEAQ in the germline V gene (reference sequence). This CDR3 has 15 residues. V lost 4 bases, J lost 2 bases, and 15 bases lay in between. The chain's CDR3 is CASSSHGGRPYEQYF. DNA for the CDR3: TGTGCCAGCAGCTCTCACGGCGGGCGACCCTACGAGCAGTACTTC.

V and J are TRBV19 and TRBJ2-3; possible D gene TRBD1, 6 bases. CDR1 is LNHDA and CDR2 is SQIVND in the germline V gene (reference sequence). This CDR3 has 15 amino acids. The V and J ends lost 7 bases and 0 bases respectively, with 14 bases between them. CDR3 sequence reads: CASKRRTESTDTQYF. The CDR3 DNA reads as TGTGCCAGTAAGAGGAGGACAGAAAGCACAGATACGCAGTATTTT.

There are a few counts of this clone. Other DNA sequences in this specimen translate into the identical CDR3. V usage is TRBV7-9 and J usage is TRBJ1-1; D call uncertain. CDR1 is SEHNR, CDR2 FQNEAQ, per germline (reference sequence). This CDR3 has 11 residues. Trimming left V 3 bases short and J 5 bases short, with 4 bases between. The CDR3 protein is CASSFLTEAFF. CDR3 in DNA: TGTGCCAGCAGCTTCCTAACTGAAGCTTTCTTT.

This clone was observed a few times. The V and J genes are TRBV5-5 and TRBJ1-2; 7 nucleotides agree with TRBD1. The CDR3 totals 15 residues. V was pared by 5 bases and J by 5 bases, with 12 bases of the junction left unmatched. Germline V gene lookup returns CDR1 SGHKS and CDR2 YYEKEE (reference sequence). This CDR3 reads CASSQRTGLGYGYTF. The CDR3 nucleotides are TGTGCCAGCAGTCAGAGGACAGGACTGGGTTATGGCTACACCTTC.

The rearrangement joins TRBV29-1 to TRBJ2-5, with 7 bases lining up with TRBD1. TRBJ2-7 matches the DNA end more closely, so the J call is doubtful. The germline CDR1 and CDR2 sequences are SQVTM and ANQGSEA. This CDR3 is built from 11 residues. The CDR3 DNA reads as TGCAGCGTTGGACAGGGCCACGAGCAGTACTTC. Translation: CSVGQGHEQYF.

The chain uses TRBV2 and TRBJ1-5; TRBD1 might be the D (6 bases). Germline CDR1 is SNHLY and CDR2 is FYNNEI. This CDR3 has 14 residues. Trimming pared 5 bases from V and 9 bases from J, leaving 17 bases between. The CDR3 region is CASSPFGGYWPQHF. In DNA, the CDR3 is TGTGCCAGCAGTCCCTTTGGGGGCTACTGGCCCCAGCATTTT.

This clone was recorded a few times. The chain couples TRBV6-1 to TRBJ1-4, with D perhaps TRBD1 (5 bases). Germline V gives CDR1 MNHNS, CDR2 SASEGT. The CDR3 consists of 14 residues. Trimming pared 4 bases from V and 7 bases from J, leaving 13 bases between. The CDR3 region has the DNA TGTGCCAGCAGTGTCCAGGGAGGGATTGAAAAACTGTTTTTT. Translated: CASSVQGGIEKLFF.

This clone was seen a handful of times. The chain joins TRBV10-1 to TRBJ1-6; a possible D gene is TRBD1 (6 bases). Trimming shortened V by 5 bases and J by 6 bases, and 8 bases separated the two germline ends. Germline V lookup: CDR1 WNHNN, CDR2 SYGVQD (reference sequence). There are 13 residues in the CDR3. The CDR3 sequence: CASSKDSNSPLHF. CDR3 coding DNA: TGCGCCAGCAGTAAGGACAGTAATTCACCCCTCCACTTT.

This clone has a count of ten or more. The chain combines TRBV11-2 with TRBJ2-1, with TRBD2 as a possible D gene (6 bases). CDR1 and CDR2 (germline): SGHAT, FQNNGV. CDR3 length equals 14 residues. V was pared by 5 bases and J by 2 bases, with 10 bases between. The CDR3 bases are TGTGCCAGCAGCCCGGGACTGGCCTACAATGAGCAGTTCTTC. Amino acids: CASSPGLAYNEQFF.

This rearrangement joins TRBV6-1 to TRBJ2-1, with 10 bases identical to TRBD2. The CDR3 sequence is 16 residues long. Unmatched junction bases numbered 10, after V lost 3 bases and J lost 8 bases. CDR1 is MNHNS and CDR2 is SASEGT in the germline V gene. CDR3 protein: CASSDWGQREGDEQFF. In nucleotides, the CDR3 is TGTGCCAGCAGTGATTGGGGCCAGCGGGAGGGCGATGAGCAGTTCTTC.

The rearrangement links TRBV19 to TRBJ2-7; tentatively, D is TRBD2 (5 bases). With 3 bases removed from V and 6 bases from J, the gap between germline ends came to 12 bases. This CDR3 has 13 amino acids. In germline, CDR1 is LNHDA, CDR2 SQIVND (reference sequence). CDR3 sequence: CASSIDPAGEQYF. As DNA, the CDR3 is TGTGCCAGTAGTATTGACCCGGCGGGCGAGCAGTACTTC.

This sequence joins TRBV6-6 and TRBJ2-2, with 7 bases lining up with TRBD1. This CDR3 contains 14 residues. Trimming took 5 bases from V and 1 from J; bases not matched to a gene: 1. CDR1 is MNHNY, CDR2 SVGAGI, per germline (reference sequence). Here the CDR3 reads CASSRGLNTGELFF. The CDR3 bases are TGTGCCAGCAGTAGGGGGCTGAACACCGGGGAGCTGTTTTTT.

The rearrangement uses TRBV5-1 and TRBJ2-7; D may be TRBD1 (5 bases). The CDR3 is made up of 13 amino acids. V was shortened by 1 base and J by 4 bases, with 9 bases between the two germline ends. The germline V gene encodes CDR1 SGHRS and CDR2 YFSETQ. As DNA, the CDR3 is TGCGCCAGCAGCTTGAACCAGGGTTACGAGCAGTACTTC. Translation: CASSLNQGYEQYF.

The J gene is TRBJ2-7, the V gene TRBV7-8; the D gene is possibly TRBD1 (6 bases). Germline V CDR1 and CDR2: SGHVS, FQNEAQ. The CDR3 is made up of 14 amino acids. V was pared by 5 bases and J by 0 bases, with 11 bases between. For the CDR3, the DNA is TGTGCCAGCAGCGTCCGGGACACCTCCTACGAGCAGTACTTC. It codes for CASSVRDTSYEQYF.

The chain recombines TRBV29-1 with TRBJ1-2; D uncertain. Germline loops: CDR1 SQVTM, CDR2 ANQGSEA. V gave up 6 bases and J gave up 8 bases, with 16 bases separating them. CDR3 size: 12 residues. CDR3 sequence: CSVGGLGSGYTF. CDR3 DNA sequence: TGCAGCGTCGGCGGACTTGGGTCAGGCTACACCTTC.

CDR3 coding DNA: TGTGCCAGCAGTTCCGGGGACAGCTCCTACGAGCAGTACTTC. It yields the protein CASSSGDSSYEQYF. J is TRBJ2-7 and V is TRBV27; 7 bases agree with TRBD1. V trimming: 4 bases; J trimming: 0 bases; junction bases outside the gene matches: 3. This CDR3 contains 14 residues. Germline values: CDR1 MNHEY, CDR2 SMNVEV (reference sequence).

The chain employs TRBV6-5 and TRBJ1-1, with D possibly matching TRBD1 (5 bases). This CDR3 comprises 13 residues. CDR1 and CDR2 from the germline V gene are MNHEY and SVGAGI. The ends were cut back, 5 bases at V and 3 bases at J, with 10 bases in the middle. CDR3 sequence (DNA): TGTGCCAGCAGTAAATTGACAGACACTGAAGCTTTCTTT. It is translated as CASSKLTDTEAFF.

V is TRBV27 and J is TRBJ2-3; no firm D call. Per the germline V gene, CDR1 is MNHEY and CDR2 is SMNVEV (reference sequence). The V end lost 7 bases, the J end lost 4 bases, and 15 bases lay between the germline ends. The CDR3 is 14 residues long. As DNA, the CDR3 is TGTGCCAGCACCACCGTTTTCGAGGCAGATACGCAGTATTTT. This sequence encodes CASTTVFEADTQYF.

J is TRBJ1-6 and V is TRBV7-2, with 8 bases identical to TRBD1. This CDR3 is 16 amino acids long. Germline V gives CDR1 SGHTA, CDR2 FQGNSA. V was clipped by 4 bases and J by 6 bases; unmatched bases: 8. CDR3 DNA sequence: TGTGCCAGCAGCTGGCACCAGGGGGCTTCTAATTCACCCCTCCACTTT. Translated, it gives CASSWHQGASNSPLHF.

This clone was found a few times. The chain has TRBV30 and TRBJ1-5; 11 bases fit TRBD1. The J segment lost 7 bases and the V segment lost 5 bases, leaving 7 bases of the junction unmatched. CDR1 is GTSNPN, CDR2 SVGIG, per germline (reference sequence). The CDR3 is 14 amino acids. The CDR3 sequence: CAWSRDRGEQPQHF. DNA of the CDR3: TGTGCCTGGTCCCGGGACAGGGGGGAACAGCCCCAGCATTTT.

The chain has TRBV2 and TRBJ1-2; D ambiguous. Trimming shortened V by 1 base and J by 10 bases, and 10 bases separated the two germline ends. Germline lookup yields CDR1 SNHLY and CDR2 FYNNEI. CDR3 length: 12 amino acids. The CDR3 sequence is CASSEGGLIYTF. Here the CDR3 DNA reads TGTGCCAGCAGTGAAGGAGGACTTATCTACACCTTC. The entire variable domain, with the rest obtained from reference TRBV2 and TRBJ1-2, is as follows: EPEVTQTPSHQVTQMGQEVILRCVPISNHLYFYWYRQILGQKVEFLVSFYNNEISEKSEIFDDQFSVERPDGSNFTLKIRSTKLEDSAMYFCASSEGGLIYTFGSGTRLTVV.

V usage is TRBV28 and J usage is TRBJ2-5; the match to TRBD1 covers 8 bases. CDR3 length: 13 amino acids. Unmatched junction bases numbered 7, after V lost 8 bases and J lost 5 bases. Germline assignment: CDR1 MDHEN and CDR2 SYDVKM. The CDR3, as DNA: TGTGCCAGCGGACAGGGTGGACGGGAGACCCAGTACTTC. It translates to CASGQGGRETQYF.

The rearrangement joins TRBV19 to TRBJ2-1; 8 nucleotides agree with TRBD1. J gave up 2 bases and V 5 bases, and 11 bases lay outside the gene matches. The CDR3 runs 17 residues. Germline loops: CDR1 LNHDA, CDR2 SQIVND (reference sequence). The CDR3 spells CASSPGFRGLTYNEQFF. DNA of the CDR3: TGTGCCAGTAGTCCTGGATTCAGGGGGCTTACCTACAATGAGCAGTTCTTC.

The rearrangement joins TRBV5-1 to TRBJ1-4; 7 nucleotides align to TRBD1. The CDR3 has 16 amino acids. V was clipped by 2 bases and J by 3 bases; unmatched bases: 7. Germline loops: CDR1 SGHRS, CDR2 YFSETQ. The CDR3 sequence: CASSLTGVVANEKLFF. The DNA of the CDR3 is TGCGCCAGCAGCTTAACAGGGGTGGTGGCTAATGAAAAACTGTTTTTT.

The rearrangement uses TRBV5-1 and TRBJ1-6; 7 bases agree with TRBD1. The V gene's germline CDR1 is SGHRS and CDR2 YFSETQ. V lost 0 bases, J lost 5 bases, and 5 bases stayed unmatched. The CDR3 runs to 16 residues. CDR3 DNA sequence: TGCGCCAGCAGCTTGGGACAGGGTGGGAATAATTCACCCCTCCACTTT. This codes for CASSLGQGGNNSPLHF.

This clone was observed a few times. CDR3 protein: CASKRTGGQYNEQFF. CDR3 nucleotides: TGTGCCAGCAAGAGAACGGGGGGGCAGTACAATGAGCAGTTCTTC. The chain is built from TRBV6-6 and TRBJ2-1; 8 bases align to TRBD2. The CDR3 has 15 amino acids. The V gene end was trimmed by 7 bases and the J gene end by 4 bases; junction bases not matched to a gene: 9. The V gene's germline CDR1 is MNHNY and CDR2 SVGAGI (reference sequence).

This clone was seen a few times. The J gene is TRBJ2-5, the V gene TRBV10-2; D is undetermined. V was pared by 4 bases and J by 5 bases, with 8 bases between. The CDR3 is 12 amino acids. Looked up from germline, CDR1 is WSHSY and CDR2 is SAAADI. CDR3 region: CASSAVLETQYF. The DNA for the CDR3 is TGCGCCAGCAGTGCCGTATTGGAGACCCAGTACTTC.

This chain uses TRBV28 with TRBJ2-7; 10 bases match TRBD2. Germline values: CDR1 MDHEN, CDR2 SYDVKM. With V trimmed by 3 bases and J by 7 bases, 6 bases remained unmatched. The CDR3 sequence is 14 residues long. The CDR3 is CASSFPSGGWEQYF. In nucleotides, the CDR3 is TGTGCCAGCAGTTTCCCTAGCGGGGGCTGGGAGCAGTACTTC.

The chain carries TRBV6-4 and TRBJ2-1; possible D gene TRBD2, 5 bases. Trimming took 6 bases from V and 0 from J, leaving 12 bases between them. The length of the CDR3 is 15 residues. From germline, CDR1 is MRHNA and CDR2 SNTAGT. The CDR3: CASSYPRGSYNEQFF. CDR3 in DNA: TGTGCCAGCAGCTACCCCCGGGGCTCCTACAATGAGCAGTTCTTC.

This chain connects TRBV5-6 to TRBJ1-6; 7 nucleotides agree with TRBD1. This CDR3 region has 16 residues. With 4 bases clipped from V and 8 bases from J, the junction kept 12 bases outside the gene matches. Germline values: CDR1 SGHDT, CDR2 YYEEEE. CDR3 protein: CASSLRGRGGYSPLHF. DNA for the CDR3: TGTGCCAGCAGCCTCAGGGGGAGAGGAGGTTATTCACCCCTCCACTTT.

This sequence joins TRBV6-5 and TRBJ1-6; D remains ambiguous. From germline, CDR1 is MNHEY and CDR2 SVGAGI. The CDR3 has 13 residues. CDR3 residues: CASSEVRNSPLHF. In DNA form, the CDR3 reads TGTGCGTCCTCCGAGGTTCGGAATTCACCCCTCCACTTT.

The gene calls are TRBV5-1 and TRBJ2-1; no definite D call. From germline, CDR1 is SGHRS and CDR2 YFSETQ. CDR3 length: 15 residues. V gave up 4 bases and J gave up 0 bases, with 11 bases separating them. As DNA, the CDR3 is TGCGCCAGCAGCGTGGATGTTCGCTCCTACAATGAGCAGTTCTTC. Amino acids: CASSVDVRSYNEQFF. Based on the CDR3 plus reference TRBV5-1 and TRBJ2-1, the full variable domain is KAGVTQTPRYLIKTRGQQVTLSCSPISGHRSVSWYQQTPGQGLQFLFEYFSETQRNKGNFPGRFSGRQFSNSRSEMNVSTLELGDSALYLCASSVDVRSYNEQFFGPGTRLTVL.